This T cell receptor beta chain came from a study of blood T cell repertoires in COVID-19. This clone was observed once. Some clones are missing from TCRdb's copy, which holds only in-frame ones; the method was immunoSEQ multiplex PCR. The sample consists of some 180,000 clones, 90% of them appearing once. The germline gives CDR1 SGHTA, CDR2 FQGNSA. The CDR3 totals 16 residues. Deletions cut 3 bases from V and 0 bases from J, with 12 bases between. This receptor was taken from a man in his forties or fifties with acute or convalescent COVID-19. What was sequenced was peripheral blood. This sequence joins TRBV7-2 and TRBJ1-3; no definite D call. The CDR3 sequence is CASSLGPGFSGNTIYF. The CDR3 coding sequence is TGTGCCAGCAGCTTGGGTCCAGGTTTCTCTGGAAACACCATATATTTT.